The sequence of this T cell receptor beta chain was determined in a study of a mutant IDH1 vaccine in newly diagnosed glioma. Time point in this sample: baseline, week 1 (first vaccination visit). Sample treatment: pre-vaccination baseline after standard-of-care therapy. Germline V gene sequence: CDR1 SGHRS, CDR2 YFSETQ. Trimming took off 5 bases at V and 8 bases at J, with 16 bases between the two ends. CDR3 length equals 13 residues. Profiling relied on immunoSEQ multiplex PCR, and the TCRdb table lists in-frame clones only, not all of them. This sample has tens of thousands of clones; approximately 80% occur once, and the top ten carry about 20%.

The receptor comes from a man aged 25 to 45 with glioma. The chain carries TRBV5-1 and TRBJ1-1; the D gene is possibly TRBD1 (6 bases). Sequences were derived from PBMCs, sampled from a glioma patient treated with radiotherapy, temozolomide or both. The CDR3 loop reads CASSSRGGAEAFF. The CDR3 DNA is TGCGCCAGCAGTTCCCGGGGGGGGGCCGAAGCTTTCTTT.